Sequencing of this T cell receptor (beta chain) was carried out in a study of read filtering for tumor transcriptome and immune sequencing. Study information: Mean patient age was approximately 66 years, range roughly 40 to 85; 17 male, some 15 female.

The library was built from around 380 ng RNA with molecular barcoded adaptors for alpha/delta and beta/gamma chains. TCRdb reprocessed the reads with MiXCR, giving one entry per CDR3 protein. The data show 75,000 to 95,000 distinct CDR3 sequences, 20% to 25% seen once. This clonotype was counted between two and nine times. V gave up 7 bases and J gave up 2 bases; unmatched junction bases: 5. The CDR3 length is 14 residues. Germline V gene lookup returns CDR1 MNHEY and CDR2 SVGAGI. This receptor was identified in a donor at least 40 years old with multiple myeloma. The chain uses TRBV6-5 and TRBJ2-3; TRBD2 matches 8 bases. Source material: a population of CD138-negative cells sorted from bone marrow. Here the CDR3 reads CASKRGGYTDTQYF. In nucleotides, the CDR3 is TGTGCCAGCAAACGGGGGGGGTACACAGATACGCAGTATTTT.